One TCR beta chain is described in this entry. Its antigen is not identified. TCRdb used MiXCR to reprocess the 5' RACE reads, holding one entry per CDR3 protein. Of fewer than 550,000 distinct CDR3 sequences in the sample, approximately 5.3% were seen once. This specimen comes from a study of CD8 T cells in ankylosing spondylitis. Study-wide points: Significantly higher representation of disease-linked clones was reported for matched ankylosing spondylitis synovial fluid. One TCR beta motif, made up of under ten highly homologous variants, appeared characteristic of ankylosing spondylitis blood.

CDR3 length equals 15 residues. V gave up 2 bases and J gave up 0 bases, with 11 bases separating them. The germline CDR1 and CDR2 sequences are SGHRS and YFSETQ. The chain employs TRBV5-1 and TRBJ2-5; D is ambiguous. The sample taken for sequencing was blood, either unsorted or a sorted T cell fraction (not recorded which). The sequence came from a male donor with ankylosing spondylitis. The CDR3 nucleotides are TGCGCCAGCAGCTTAGACCGCTTGTACCAAGAGACCCAGTACTTC. Its protein product is CASSLDRLYQETQYF. Full variable domain (missing parts from reference TRBV5-1 and TRBJ2-5): KAGVTQTPRYLIKTRGQQVTLSCSPISGHRSVSWYQQTPGQGLQFLFEYFSETQRNKGNFPGRFSGRQFSNSRSEMNVSTLELGDSALYLCASSLDRLYQETQYFGPGTRLLVL.